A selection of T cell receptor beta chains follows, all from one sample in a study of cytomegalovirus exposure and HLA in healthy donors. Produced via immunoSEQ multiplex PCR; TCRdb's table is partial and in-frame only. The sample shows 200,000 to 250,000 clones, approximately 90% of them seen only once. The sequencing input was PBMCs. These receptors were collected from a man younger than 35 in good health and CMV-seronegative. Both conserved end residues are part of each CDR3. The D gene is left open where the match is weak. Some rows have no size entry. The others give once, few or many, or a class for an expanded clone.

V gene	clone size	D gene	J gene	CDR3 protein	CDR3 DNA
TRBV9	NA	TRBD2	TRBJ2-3	CASSLTIAGESTDTQYF	TGTGCCAGCAGCCTGACTATAGCGGGCGAAAGCACAGATACGCAGTATTTT
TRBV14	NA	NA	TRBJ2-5	CASSQDLWWAADQETQYF	TGTGCCAGCAGCCAAGATCTATGGTGGGCCGCCGATCAAGAGACCCAGTACTTC
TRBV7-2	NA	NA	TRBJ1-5	CASSLEWEAHHQPQHF	TGTGCCAGCAGCTTGGAGTGGGAGGCCCACCATCAGCCCCAGCATTTT
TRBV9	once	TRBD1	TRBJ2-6	CASSPRQGPSGANVLTF	TGTGCCAGCAGCCCCCGACAGGGACCCTCTGGGGCCAACGTCCTGACTTTC
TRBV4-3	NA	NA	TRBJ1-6	CASSQVTTYNSPLHF	TGCGCCAGCAGCCAAGTAACTACCTATAATTCACCCCTCCACTTT
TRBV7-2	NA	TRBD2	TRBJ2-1	CASSPTESSGSLGGQFF	TGTGCCAGCAGCCCAACCGAGTCTAGCGGGAGTTTAGGCGGCCAGTTCTTC
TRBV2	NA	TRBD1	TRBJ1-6	CASIPDRVDNSPLHF	TGTGCCAGCATCCCGGACAGGGTGGATAATTCACCCCTCCACTTT
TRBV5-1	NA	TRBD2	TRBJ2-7	CASSRGLAGGIEQYF	TGCGCCAGCAGCCGCGGACTAGCGGGAGGGATCGAGCAGTACTTC
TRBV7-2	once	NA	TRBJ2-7	CASSSAYYEQYF	TGTGCCAGCAGCTCCGCCTACTACGAGCAGTACTTC
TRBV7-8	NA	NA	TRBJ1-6	CASSLHNSPLHF	TGTGCCAGCAGCCTCCATAATTCACCCCTCCACTTT
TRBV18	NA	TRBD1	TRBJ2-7	CASSPYQGAYEQYF	TGTGCCAGCTCACCATACCAGGGGGCCTACGAGCAGTACTTC
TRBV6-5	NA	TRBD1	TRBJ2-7	CASSYSQGQGKEQYF	TGTGCCAGCAGTTACTCCCAGGGACAGGGTAAGGAGCAGTACTTC
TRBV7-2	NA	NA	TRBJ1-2	CASSLRGARRDYGYTF	TGTGCCAGCAGCCTCCGAGGCGCCCGACGAGACTATGGCTACACCTTC
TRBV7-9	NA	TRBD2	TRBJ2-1	CASSDGLAGYNEQFF	TGTGCCAGCAGCGACGGACTAGCGGGTTACAATGAGCAGTTCTTC
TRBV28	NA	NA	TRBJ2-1	CASSLSSEQFF	TGTGCCAGCAGTTTATCATCTGAGCAGTTCTTC
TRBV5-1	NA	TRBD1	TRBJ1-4	CASSLGTGREKLFF	TGCGCCAGCAGCTTAGGGACAGGGAGGGAAAAACTGTTTTTT
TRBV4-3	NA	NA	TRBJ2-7	CASSQAVTGYEQYF	TGCGCCAGCAGCCAAGCCGTAACAGGCTACGAGCAGTACTTC
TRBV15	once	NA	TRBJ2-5	CATSRDKGLETQYF	TGTGCCACCAGCAGAGATAAGGGGCTTGAGACCCAGTACTTC
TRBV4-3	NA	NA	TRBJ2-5	CASSDTGLETQYF	TGCGCCAGCAGCGACACAGGGTTGGAGACCCAGTACTTC
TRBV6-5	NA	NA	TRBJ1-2	CASSHKQGNYGYTF	TGTGCCAGCAGTCACAAACAGGGAAACTATGGCTACACCTTC
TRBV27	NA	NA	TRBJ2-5	CASSWSGSGTQYF	TGTGCCAGCAGTTGGTCGGGATCAGGGACCCAGTACTTC
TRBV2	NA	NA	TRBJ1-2	CASSGETITYGYTF	TGTGCCAGCAGTGGGGAGACAATAACCTATGGCTACACCTTC
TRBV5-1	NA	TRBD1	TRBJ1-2	CASSQGQAGGYTF	TGCGCCAGCAGCCAGGGACAGGCAGGGGGCTACACCTTC